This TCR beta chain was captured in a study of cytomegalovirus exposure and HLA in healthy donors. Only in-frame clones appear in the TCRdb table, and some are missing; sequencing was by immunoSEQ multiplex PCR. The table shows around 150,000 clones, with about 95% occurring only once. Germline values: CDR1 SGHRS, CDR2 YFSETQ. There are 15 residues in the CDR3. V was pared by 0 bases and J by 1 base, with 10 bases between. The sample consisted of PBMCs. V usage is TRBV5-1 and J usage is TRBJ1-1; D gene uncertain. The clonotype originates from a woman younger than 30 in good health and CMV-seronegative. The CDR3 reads CASSLAPGTNTEAFF. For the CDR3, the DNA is TGCGCCAGCAGCTTGGCTCCGGGAACGAACACTGAAGCTTTCTTT.